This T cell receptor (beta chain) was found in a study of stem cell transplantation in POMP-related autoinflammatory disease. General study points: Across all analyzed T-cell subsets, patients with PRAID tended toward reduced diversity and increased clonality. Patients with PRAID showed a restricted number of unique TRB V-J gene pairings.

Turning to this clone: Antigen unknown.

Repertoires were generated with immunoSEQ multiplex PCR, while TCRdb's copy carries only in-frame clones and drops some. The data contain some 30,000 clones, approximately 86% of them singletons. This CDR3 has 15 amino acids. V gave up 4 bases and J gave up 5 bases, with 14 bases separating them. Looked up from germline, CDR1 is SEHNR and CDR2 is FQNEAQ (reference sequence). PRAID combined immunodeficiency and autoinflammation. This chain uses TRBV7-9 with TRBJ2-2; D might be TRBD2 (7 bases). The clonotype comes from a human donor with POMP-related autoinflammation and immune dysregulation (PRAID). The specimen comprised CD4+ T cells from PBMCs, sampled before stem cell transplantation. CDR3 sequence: CASSSLEGGTGELFF. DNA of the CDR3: TGTGCCAGCAGCTCGTTGGAGGGGGGGACCGGGGAGCTGTTTTTT. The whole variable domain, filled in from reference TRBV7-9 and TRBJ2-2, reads DTGVSQNPRHKITKRGQNVTFRCDPISEHNRLYWYRQTLGQGPEFLTYFQNEAQLEKSRLLSDRFSAERPKGSFSTLEIQRTEQGDSAMYLCASSSLEGGTGELFFGEGSRLTVL.